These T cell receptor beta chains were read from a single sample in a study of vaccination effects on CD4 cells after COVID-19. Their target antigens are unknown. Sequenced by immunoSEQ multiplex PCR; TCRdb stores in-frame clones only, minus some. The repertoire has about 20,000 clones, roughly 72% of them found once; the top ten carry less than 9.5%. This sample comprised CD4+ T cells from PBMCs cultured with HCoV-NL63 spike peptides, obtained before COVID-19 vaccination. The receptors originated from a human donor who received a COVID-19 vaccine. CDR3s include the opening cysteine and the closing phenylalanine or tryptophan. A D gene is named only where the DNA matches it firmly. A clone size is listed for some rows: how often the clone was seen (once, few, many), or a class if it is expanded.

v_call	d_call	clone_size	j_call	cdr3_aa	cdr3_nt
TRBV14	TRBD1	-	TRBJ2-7	CASSRSGTGSLYEQYF	TGTGCCAGCAGCCGAAGTGGGACAGGGAGTCTATACGAGCAGTACTTC
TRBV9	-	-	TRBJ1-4	CASSVDHRREKLFF	TGTGCCAGCAGCGTTGACCACCGACGAGAAAAACTGTTTTTT
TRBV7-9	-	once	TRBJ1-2	CASSRVRDGYTF	TGTGCCAGCAGCCGCGTGAGGGATGGCTACACCTTC
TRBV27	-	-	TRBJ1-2	CASSLSGNYGYTF	TGTGCCAGCAGTTTATCTGGGAACTATGGCTACACCTTC
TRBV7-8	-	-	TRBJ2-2	CASSPRNRELTGELFF	TGTGCCAGCAGCCCCCGAAACCGGGAGCTCACCGGGGAGCTGTTTTTT
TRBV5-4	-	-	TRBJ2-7	CASSLWEPLVNEQYF	TGTGCCAGCAGCTTGTGGGAACCCCTGGTTAACGAGCAGTACTTC
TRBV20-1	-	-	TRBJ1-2	CSASRLIGYTF	TGCAGTGCTAGTCGCCTTATAGGCTACACCTTC
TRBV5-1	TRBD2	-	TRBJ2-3	CASSWGPGTSGTDTQYF	TGCGCCAGCAGCTGGGGACCCGGGACTAGCGGCACAGATACGCAGTATTTT
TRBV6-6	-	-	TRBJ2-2	CASRFAEPTGELFF	TGTGCCAGCAGATTCGCCGAGCCCACCGGGGAGCTGTTTTTT
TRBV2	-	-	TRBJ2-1	CASRDFNLHEFF	TGTGCCAGCAGGGACTTCAACCTACACGAGTTCTTC
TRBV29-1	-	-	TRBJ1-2	CSVGSRNYGYTF	TGCAGCGTCGGATCACGGAACTATGGCTACACCTTC
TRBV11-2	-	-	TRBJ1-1	CASSLKFGEMNTEAFF	TGTGCCAGCAGCTTGAAATTCGGGGAAATGAACACTGAAGCTTTCTTT
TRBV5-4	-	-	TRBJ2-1	CASSLEFREQFF	TGTGCCAGCAGCTTGGAATTCCGAGAGCAGTTCTTC
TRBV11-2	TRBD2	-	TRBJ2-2	CASSLVERGGTGELFF	TGTGCCAGCAGCTTAGTCGAGCGGGGGGGCACCGGGGAGCTGTTTTTT
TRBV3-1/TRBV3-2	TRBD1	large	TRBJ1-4	CASSPSQGLVEKLFF	TGTGCCAGCAGCCCATCACAGGGGTTAGTTGAAAAACTGTTTTTT
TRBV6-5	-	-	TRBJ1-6	CASSYSRVRPLHF	TGTGCCAGCAGTTACTCGCGGGTGAGGCCCCTCCACTTT
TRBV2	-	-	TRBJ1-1	CASSDSLLNTEAFF	TGTGCCAGCAGTGACAGCTTATTGAACACTGAAGCTTTCTTT
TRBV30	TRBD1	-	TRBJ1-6	CAWSLDRGSATLHF	TGTGCCTGGAGTTTGGACAGGGGATCTGCCACCCTCCACTTT
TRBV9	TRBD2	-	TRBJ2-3	CASSGVAGAGGTQYF	TGTGCCAGCAGCGGAGTAGCGGGCGCTGGGGGGACGCAGTATTTT
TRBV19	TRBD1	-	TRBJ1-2	CASSPYDRDGYTF	TGTGCCAGTAGTCCCTATGACAGGGACGGCTACACCTTC
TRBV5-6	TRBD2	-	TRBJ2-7	CASTRRENSHEQYF	TGTGCCAGCACACGGCGGGAGAACTCCCACGAGCAGTACTTC
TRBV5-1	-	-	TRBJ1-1	CASSEQGNTEAFF	TGCGCCAGCAGCGAACAGGGAAACACTGAAGCTTTCTTT
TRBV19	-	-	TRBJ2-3	CASSLGGTRTDTQYF	TGTGCCAGTAGTTTAGGGGGAACCAGGACAGATACGCAGTATTTT
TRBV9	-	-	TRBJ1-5	CASSVGTVNQPQHF	TGTGCCAGCAGCGTAGGTACGGTGAATCAGCCCCAGCATTTT
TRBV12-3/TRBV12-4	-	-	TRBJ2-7	CASSLRGEQYF	TGTGCCAGCAGTTTAAGAGGCGAGCAGTACTTC
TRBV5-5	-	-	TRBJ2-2	CASSFEGAYTGELFF	TGTGCCAGCAGCTTCGAGGGCGCGTATACCGGGGAGCTGTTTTTT
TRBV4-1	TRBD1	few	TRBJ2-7	CASSLQTGYEQYF	TGCGCCAGCAGCCTACAGACAGGGTACGAGCAGTACTTC